These 8 T cell receptor beta chains were sequenced from one sample in a study of PD-L1 blockade in urothelial cancer. Generated by immunoSEQ multiplex PCR, the TCRdb table keeps only in-frame clones and is missing some. The sample holds around 100,000 clones, around 87% seen once. Stated time point: pretreatment peripheral blood. The sample consisted of PBMCs, taken around atezolizumab (anti-PD-L1) treatment. The source is a man between 60 and 75 years old with urothelial cancer.

The chain combines TRBV30 with TRBJ2-3; a possible D gene is TRBD2 (6 bases). V was cut by 3 bases and J by 0 bases, with 10 bases left in between. In germline, CDR1 is GTSNPN, CDR2 SVGIG (reference sequence). The CDR3 consists of 14 residues. The CDR3 coding sequence is TGTGCCTGGAGAGGAAGCGGGAGCACAGATACGCAGTATTTT. Protein sequence: CAWRGSGSTDTQYF.

The chain is built from TRBV27 and TRBJ2-7; D unclear. V shed 4 bases and J shed 3 bases, with 16 bases lying between them. The CDR3 runs to 15 residues. Germline lookup yields CDR1 MNHEY and CDR2 SMNVEV (reference sequence). The CDR3, as DNA: TGTGCCAGCAGTTCCCCCCAGCAGTCGGGCTACGAGCAGTACTTC. Translation: CASSSPQQSGYEQYF.

The J gene is TRBJ1-5, the V gene TRBV10-2; D is undetermined. This CDR3 region has 13 residues. Germline CDR1 WSHSY, CDR2 SAAADI. Trimming stripped 10 bases from V and 5 bases from J, with 15 bases between. The CDR3 loop is CATATQADQPQHF. CDR3 sequence (DNA): TGCGCCACCGCGACACAAGCCGATCAGCCCCAGCATTTT.

This chain joins TRBV5-6 and TRBJ2-5, with D maybe TRBD1 (6 bases). Germline assignment: CDR1 SGHDT and CDR2 YYEEEE. This CDR3 contains 14 residues. Trimming left V 4 bases short and J 5 bases short, with 15 bases between. DNA of the CDR3: TGTGCCAGCAGCAAAGGACAGCCGCCCGAGACCCAGTACTTC. Translated: CASSKGQPPETQYF.

J is TRBJ2-5 and V is TRBV21-1; the D call TRBD1 from the table was never checked on the DNA. TRBV21-1 is given as a pseudogene. The CDR3 extends over 15 amino acids. In DNA, the CDR3 is TGTGCCAGCAGCACCCGGACAGGGGGAGGAGAGACCCAGTACTTC. Protein: CASSTRTGGGETQYF.

This chain links TRBV7-2 with TRBJ2-4; 8 positions match TRBD1. Germline V gene lookup returns CDR1 SGHTA and CDR2 FQGNSA. The ends lost 5 bases at V and 6 bases at J; junction bases unmatched: 3. The CDR3 extends over 13 amino acids. In DNA form, the CDR3 reads TGTGCCAGCAGCGTCGACAGGGGAAACATTCAGTACTTC. Translated: CASSVDRGNIQYF. Full variable domain (outside the CDR3, taken from reference TRBV7-2 and TRBJ2-4): GAGVSQSPSNKVTEKGKDVELRCDPISGHTALYWYRQSLGQGLEFLIYFQGNSAPDKSGLPSDRFSAERTGGSVSTLTIQRTQQEDSAVYLCASSVDRGNIQYFGAGTRLSVL.

The V call is TRBV5-1, the J call TRBJ1-1, with unresolved D. There are 14 residues in the CDR3. The germline gives CDR1 SGHRS, CDR2 YFSETQ. The germline V and J ends were trimmed by 0 bases and 0 bases, with 6 bases remaining between them. As DNA, the CDR3 is TGCGCCAGCAGCTTGGACAATCTGAACACTGAAGCTTTCTTT. It encodes CASSLDNLNTEAFF.

The chain employs TRBV4-1 and TRBJ2-2, with TRBD1 matching over 8 bases. Germline CDR1 and CDR2: MGHRA and YSYEKL. Trimming took 3 bases from V and 5 from J; bases not matched to a gene: 8. The CDR3 contains 16 residues. The chain's CDR3 is CASSQTDRVWTGELFF. In nucleotides, the CDR3 is TGCGCCAGCAGCCAGACGGACAGGGTTTGGACCGGGGAGCTGTTTTTT.